One sample yielded the 10 T cell receptor beta chains listed below, sequenced in a study of blood T cell repertoires in COVID-19. This table comes from immunoSEQ multiplex PCR, and its TCRdb copy is limited to in-frame clones, with some not included. The sample has tens of thousands of clones; around 82% are singletons. Sequencing input: peripheral blood. These receptors originate from a man aged 80 or over with COVID-19, enrolled during active disease.

The chain has TRBV7-2 and TRBJ1-3, with a possible D match to TRBD1 (5 bases). Germline V gives CDR1 SGHTA, CDR2 FQGNSA. Trimming shortened V by 5 bases and J by 3 bases, and 14 bases separated the two germline ends. The CDR3 extends over 15 amino acids. The CDR3 sequence: CASSPGVERGNTIYF. The CDR3 DNA sequence: TGTGCCAGCAGCCCGGGGGTAGAACGTGGAAACACCATATATTTT.

This clone was observed a single time. This sequence joins TRBV7-2 and TRBJ1-3; D is undetermined. Trimming removed 1 base from V and 0 bases from J, with 7 bases in between. This CDR3 spans 15 amino acids. Germline-derived CDR1 and CDR2 are SGHTA and FQGNSA. Here the CDR3 DNA reads TGTGCCAGCAGCTTAGGGCACCACTCTGGAAACACCATATATTTT. Its protein is CASSLGHHSGNTIYF.

The V call is TRBV27, the J call TRBJ2-2; no clear D gene. Germline lookup yields CDR1 MNHEY and CDR2 SMNVEV (reference sequence). The CDR3 consists of 14 residues. Trimming removed 3 bases from V and 6 bases from J, with 11 bases in between. Here the CDR3 reads CASSFAAWAGELFF. CDR3 sequence (DNA): TGTGCCAGCAGTTTCGCGGCTTGGGCCGGGGAGCTGTTTTTT.

This clone occurred once. V usage is TRBV28 and J usage is TRBJ1-4; 11 bases match TRBD1. The germline CDR1 and CDR2 sequences are MDHEN and SYDVKM. The CDR3 runs 15 residues. After removal of 9 bases from V and 6 bases from J, the junction contained 9 bases not matched to a gene. As DNA, the CDR3 is TGTGCCAGTTGGGGACAGGGGGTGAGGGATGAAAAACTGTTTTTT. As protein: CASWGQGVRDEKLFF.

The V and J genes are TRBV28 and TRBJ1-1; TRBD1 matches 8 bases. The CDR3 runs 16 residues. After removal of 7 bases from V and 5 bases from J, the junction contained 15 bases not matched to a gene. Germline V lookup: CDR1 MDHEN, CDR2 SYDVKM. This CDR3 is CASTPLPAQGETEAFF. CDR3 bases: TGTGCCAGCACTCCCCTCCCGGCACAGGGGGAAACTGAAGCTTTCTTT. Variable domain in full (rest from reference TRBV28 and TRBJ1-1): DVKVTQSSRYLVKRTGEKVFLECVQDMDHENMFWYRQDPGLGLRLIYFSYDVKMKEKGDIPEGYSVSREKKERFSLILESASTNQTSMYLCASTPLPAQGETEAFFGQGTRLTVV.

The chain links TRBV18 to TRBJ2-3, with D uncertain. Germline CDR1 KGHSH, CDR2 LQKENI. With 6 bases removed from V and 1 base from J, the gap between germline ends came to 11 bases. The CDR3 is 14 residues long. The CDR3 loop is CASSSSTGTDTQYF. CDR3 nucleotide sequence: TGTGCCAGCTCCTCCTCCACGGGCACAGATACGCAGTATTTT.

This clone was observed a handful of times. The V and J genes are TRBV5-1 and TRBJ2-1; TRBD2 aligns across 13 bases. CDR3 length: 18 amino acids. Germline values: CDR1 SGHRS, CDR2 YFSETQ. V lost 0 bases to trimming and J lost 0 bases; unmatched junction nucleotides: 3. DNA of the CDR3: TGCGCCAGCAGCTTGGCAACTAGCGGGAGGGGCTCCTACAATGAGCAGTTCTTC. Translation: CASSLATSGRGSYNEQFF. The full variable domain, completed using reference TRBV5-1 and TRBJ2-1, is KAGVTQTPRYLIKTRGQQVTLSCSPISGHRSVSWYQQTPGQGLQFLFEYFSETQRNKGNFPGRFSGRQFSNSRSEMNVSTLELGDSALYLCASSLATSGRGSYNEQFFGPGTRLTVL.

The rearrangement uses TRBV7-2 and TRBJ1-4; possibly TRBD1 for D (6 bases). Germline V gene sequence: CDR1 SGHTA, CDR2 FQGNSA. Trimming took off 5 bases at V and 7 bases at J, with 14 bases between the two ends. The CDR3 runs to 14 residues. In DNA form, the CDR3 reads TGTGCCAGCAGCCCACACGGACAGTCTGAAAAACTGTTTTTT. It translates to CASSPHGQSEKLFF.

V is TRBV7-9 and J is TRBJ1-4; no clear D gene. CDR1 and CDR2 from the germline V gene are SEHNR and FQNEAQ (reference sequence). The V end was cut by 5 bases, the J end by 0 bases, with 7 bases between. CDR3 length equals 14 residues. CDR3 bases: TGTGCCAGCAGCCGTGTTGCAACTAATGAAAAACTGTTTTTT. The encoded protein is CASSRVATNEKLFF.

This chain uses TRBV7-6 with TRBJ2-5, with 12 bases matching TRBD2. J lost 0 bases, V lost 4 bases, and 12 bases had no gene match. Germline V gene data show CDR1 as SGHVS and CDR2 as FNYEAQ. The CDR3 length is 19 residues. The CDR3 DNA reads TGTGCCAGCAGCTCACCACCCAGACTAGCGGGGGCCCACCAAGAGACCCAGTACTTC. This encodes CASSSPPRLAGAHQETQYF.